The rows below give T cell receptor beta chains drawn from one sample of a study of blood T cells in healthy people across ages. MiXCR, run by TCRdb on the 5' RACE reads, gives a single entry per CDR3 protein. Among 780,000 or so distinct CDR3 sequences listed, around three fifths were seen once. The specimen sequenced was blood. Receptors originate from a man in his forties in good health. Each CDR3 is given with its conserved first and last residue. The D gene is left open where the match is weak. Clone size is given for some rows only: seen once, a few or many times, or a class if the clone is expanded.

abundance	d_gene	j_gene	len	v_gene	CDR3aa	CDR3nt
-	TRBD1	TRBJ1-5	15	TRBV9	CASSGRTGEDQPQHF	TGTGCCAGCAGCGGACGGACAGGGGAGGATCAGCCCCAGCATTTT
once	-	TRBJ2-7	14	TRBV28	CASSLAWGAYEQYF	TGTGCCAGCAGTTTAGCCTGGGGGGCCTACGAGCAGTACTTC
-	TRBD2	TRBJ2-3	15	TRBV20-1	CSARVLAGGTDTQYF	TGCAGTGCTAGAGTTCTGGCGGGAGGCACAGATACGCAGTATTTT
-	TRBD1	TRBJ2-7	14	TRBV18	CASSPTGQAYEQYF	TGTGCCAGCTCACCAACAGGACAGGCCTACGAGCAGTACTTC
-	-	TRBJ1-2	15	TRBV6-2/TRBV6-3	CASSYSWADDYGYTF	TGTGCCAGCAGTTACTCGTGGGCAGATGACTATGGCTACACCTTC
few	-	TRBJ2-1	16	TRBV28	CASITWIGSPHNEQFF	TGTGCCAGCATCACTTGGATCGGAAGCCCCCACAATGAGCAGTTCTTC
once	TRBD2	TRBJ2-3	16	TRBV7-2	CASSLSGRAGADTQYF	TGTGCCAGCAGCTTAAGCGGGAGGGCCGGGGCAGATACGCAGTATTTT
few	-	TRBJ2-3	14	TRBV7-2	CASSPLESTDTQYF	TGTGCCAGCAGCCCGCTCGAATCCACAGATACGCAGTATTTT
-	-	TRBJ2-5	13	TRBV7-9	CASSFGFEETQYF	TGTGCCAGCAGCTTCGGGTTTGAAGAGACCCAGTACTTC
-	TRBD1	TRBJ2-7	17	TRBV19	CASSIFPDRGLGDEQYF	TGTGCCAGTAGTATCTTCCCCGACAGGGGCCTAGGTGACGAGCAGTACTTC
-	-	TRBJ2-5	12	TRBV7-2	CASSYSPETQYF	TGTGCCAGCAGCTATTCCCCAGAGACCCAGTACTTC
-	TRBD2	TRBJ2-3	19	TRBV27	CASSLPPRRSGSLTDTQYF	TGTGCCAGCAGTTTACCTCCCAGACGGAGCGGGAGCCTCACAGATACGCAGTATTTT
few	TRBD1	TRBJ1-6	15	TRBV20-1	CSARETGLVNSPLHF	TGCAGTGCTAGGGAGACAGGGCTGGTTAATTCACCCCTCCACTTT
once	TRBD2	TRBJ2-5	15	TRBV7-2	CASSTVAGEQETQYF	TGTGCCAGCAGCACAGTAGCGGGAGAACAAGAGACCCAGTACTTC
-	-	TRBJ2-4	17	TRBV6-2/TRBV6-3	CASTVGPAGSAKNIQYF	TGTGCCAGCACCGTCGGGCCGGCGGGATCGGCCAAAAACATTCAGTACTTC
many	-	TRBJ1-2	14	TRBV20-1	CSASLVAANYGYTF	TGCAGTGCTAGCTTGGTGGCTGCTAACTATGGCTACACCTTC
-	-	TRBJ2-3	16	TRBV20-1	CSARDWDVLAVHTQYF	TGCAGTGCTAGAGATTGGGACGTACTAGCCGTGCATACGCAGTATTTT
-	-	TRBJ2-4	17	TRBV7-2	CASSLWGGPRTENIQYF	TGTGCCAGCAGCTTATGGGGGGGGCCCCGAACCGAAAACATTCAGTACTTC
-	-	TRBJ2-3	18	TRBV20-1	CSARDGGKSGPSTDTQYF	TGCAGTGCTAGAGATGGGGGAAAAAGCGGGCCTAGCACAGATACGCAGTATTTT
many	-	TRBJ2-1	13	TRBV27	CASSAGTDNEQFF	TGTGCCAGCAGTGCCGGGACTGACAATGAGCAGTTCTTC
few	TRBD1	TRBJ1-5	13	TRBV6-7	CASSGTEDQPQHF	TGTGCCAGCAGCGGGACAGAGGATCAGCCCCAGCATTTT
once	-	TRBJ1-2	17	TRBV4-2	CASSPTGRGFISQGYTF	TGTGCCAGCAGCCCAACAGGGAGAGGGTTTATTTCACAAGGCTACACCTTC
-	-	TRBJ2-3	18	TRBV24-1	CATSDWGLLSASTDTQYF	TGTGCCACCAGTGACTGGGGCCTTCTGTCAGCAAGCACAGATACGCAGTATTTT
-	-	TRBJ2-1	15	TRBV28	CASSFRDILYNEQFF	TGTGCCAGCAGTTTCCGGGACATACTCTACAATGAGCAGTTCTTC
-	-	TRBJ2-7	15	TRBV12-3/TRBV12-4	CASTLGGGRPYEQYF	TGTGCCAGCACCCTCGGCGGTGGCAGACCCTACGAGCAGTACTTC
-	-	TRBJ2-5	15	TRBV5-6	CASSLETEPYNEQYF	TGTGCCAGCAGCTTGGAGACAGAGCCCTACAATGAGCAGTACTTC
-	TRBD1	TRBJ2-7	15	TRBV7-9	CASSPGTGQTYEQYF	TGTGCCAGCAGCCCTGGGACAGGCCAAACCTACGAGCAGTACTTC
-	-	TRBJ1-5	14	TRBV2	CASSEGHGNQPQHF	TGTGCCAGCAGTGAGGGTCACGGCAATCAGCCCCAGCATTTT
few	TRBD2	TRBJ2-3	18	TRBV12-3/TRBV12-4	CASSPGTSGRVSTDTQYF	TGTGCCAGCAGTCCCGGGACTAGCGGGAGAGTGAGCACAGATACGCAGTATTTT
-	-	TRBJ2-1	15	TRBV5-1	CASSLAGHSRAEQFF	TGCGCCAGCAGCTTGGCGGGACATAGTCGGGCCGAGCAGTTCTTC
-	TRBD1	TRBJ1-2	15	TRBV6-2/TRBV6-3	CASNRLDRGYGGYTF	TGTGCCAGCAATCGGCTGGACAGGGGGTATGGTGGCTACACCTTC